One and the same sample provided the 22 T cell receptor beta chains below, sequenced in a study of T cells in localized non-small cell lung cancer. TCRdb keeps only in-frame clones here, not all; method: immunoSEQ multiplex PCR. The repertoire consists of 35,000 to 50,000 clones, with roughly 80% occurring once and the leading ten covering around a third. Sequenced material: PBMCs, taken before any cancer treatment. The receptors were sampled from a woman aged 40-70 years with stage II squamous cell lung carcinoma.

The chain uses TRBV10-1 and TRBJ2-3; D is unresolved. Trimming removed 4 bases at V and 6 bases at J, with 17 bases between. This CDR3 comprises 15 residues. Germline V gives CDR1 WNHNN, CDR2 SYGVQD (reference sequence). CDR3 protein: CASSGRALERDTQYF. In DNA form, the CDR3 reads TGCGCCAGCAGTGGACGGGCCCTGGAGAGGGATACGCAGTATTTT.

This clone came up once. The chain uses TRBV7-9 and TRBJ2-2; D possibly uses TRBD1 or TRBD2 (5 bases each). The CDR3 totals 14 residues. Germline CDR1 reads SEHNR; CDR2 reads FQNEAQ (reference sequence). V was pared by 5 bases and J by 6 bases, with 13 bases between. The CDR3 spells CASSPGTVAGELFF. CDR3 coding DNA: TGTGCCAGCAGCCCCGGGACGGTCGCCGGGGAGCTGTTTTTT.

This clone was detected once. The chain carries TRBV14 and TRBJ1-1, with TRBD1 matching over 7 bases. Germline CDR1 SGHDN, CDR2 FVKESK. The ends lost 2 bases at V and 3 bases at J; junction bases unmatched: 0. This CDR3 comprises 13 residues. CDR3 sequence reads: CASSQQGDTEAFF. In DNA, the CDR3 is TGTGCCAGCAGCCAACAGGGGGACACTGAAGCTTTCTTT.

The chain employs TRBV7-6 and TRBJ2-3, with 16 bases matching TRBD2. Trimming took 4 bases from V and 0 from J; bases not matched to a gene: 7. This CDR3 contains 19 residues. Germline CDR1 is SGHVS and CDR2 is FNYEAQ. CDR3 in amino acids: CASSSPGLAGGISTDTQYF. The CDR3 DNA reads as TGTGCCAGCAGCTCCCCGGGACTAGCGGGGGGGATCAGCACAGATACGCAGTATTTT.

The rearrangement joins TRBV4-2 to TRBJ2-1; D is unclear. CDR3 length equals 20 residues. V shed 0 bases and J shed 3 bases, with 24 bases lying between them. Germline-derived CDR1 and CDR2 are LGHNA and YNFKEQ. The CDR3 DNA follows: TGTGCCAGCAGCCAAGAAGTCCACGGCCGTCGCAGCAGTTACTACAATGAGCAGTTCTTC. As protein: CASSQEVHGRRSSYYNEQFF.

The rearrangement uses TRBV7-8 and TRBJ2-7, with D possibly TRBD2 on 5 matching bases. The germline CDR1 and CDR2 sequences are SGHVS and FQNEAQ. CDR3 length: 17 residues. Trimming took off 2 bases at V and 5 bases at J, with 22 bases between the two ends. In DNA, the CDR3 is TGTGCCAGCAGCTTACGATCCGGAGGAGAACCGAGAGACGAGCAGTACTTC. Residues: CASSLRSGGEPRDEQYF.

This clone showed up just a few times. The gene calls are TRBV11-2 and TRBJ1-1; D call uncertain. This CDR3 region has 14 residues. Deletions cut 2 bases from V and 0 bases from J, with 7 bases between. CDR1 is SGHAT and CDR2 is FQNNGV in the germline V gene. CDR3 in DNA: TGTGCCAGCAGCTTAAAGCTCGTGAACACTGAAGCTTTCTTT. The encoded protein is CASSLKLVNTEAFF.

The chain carries TRBV7-2 and TRBJ2-4; D gene ambiguous. Germline CDR1 SGHTA, CDR2 FQGNSA. This CDR3 is 12 amino acids long. Trimming shortened V by 1 base and J by 5 bases, and 3 bases separated the two germline ends. DNA of the CDR3: TGTGCCAGCAGCTTAGACCAAAACATTCAGTACTTC. Encoded protein: CASSLDQNIQYF.

The CDR3 protein is CSAKAGDEKLFF. In DNA, the CDR3 is TGCAGCGCCAAGGCCGGGGATGAAAAACTGTTTTTT. The chain has TRBV29-1 and TRBJ1-4; D is ambiguous. The V and J ends lost 7 bases and 6 bases respectively, with 12 bases between them. CDR3 length: 12 residues. The germline V gene encodes CDR1 SQVTM and CDR2 ANQGSEA.

The V gene is TRBV27, the J gene TRBJ2-5, with D perhaps being TRBD1 or TRBD2 (5 bases each). The germline V gene has CDR1 MNHEY and CDR2 SMNVEV (reference sequence). V was shortened by 3 bases and J by 7 bases, with 12 bases between the two germline ends. The CDR3 sequence is 13 residues long. The CDR3 DNA reads as TGTGCCAGCAGTTTTGGGACCGAGGCGACCCAGTACTTC. Its protein product is CASSFGTEATQYF.

This rearrangement joins TRBV10-3 to TRBJ2-7; 11 bases are a match to TRBD1. V lost 6 bases and J lost 0; bases outside the gene matches: 1. The CDR3 is 14 residues long. From germline, CDR1 is ENHRY and CDR2 SYGVKD. The CDR3 nucleotides are TGTGCCATCAGGGGACAGGGGGTCTCCTACGAGCAGTACTTC. Translated, it gives CAIRGQGVSYEQYF.

This chain uses TRBV7-2 with TRBJ2-7; 7 bases line up with TRBD2. CDR3 length: 16 residues. CDR1 is SGHTA, CDR2 FQGNSA, per germline. J lost 0 bases, V lost 3 bases, and 8 bases had no gene match. This CDR3 reads CASSLDWRGSSYEQYF. CDR3 nucleotide sequence: TGTGCCAGCAGCTTGGACTGGCGGGGGAGCTCCTACGAGCAGTACTTC.

The rearrangement uses TRBV2 and TRBJ2-7, with 7 bases that match TRBD1. Trimming at V came to 4 bases and at J to 3 bases, leaving 0 bases not matched to a gene. CDR1 SNHLY and CDR2 FYNNEI come from the germline V gene. CDR3 length: 12 amino acids. The CDR3 loop reads CASSGDSYEQYF. The CDR3 DNA follows: TGTGCCAGCAGTGGGGACAGCTACGAGCAGTACTTC.

CDR3: CASSARTGEANTEAFF. CDR3 DNA: TGCGCCAGCAGCGCCCGGACAGGCGAGGCGAACACTGAAGCTTTCTTT. This chain joins TRBV5-1 and TRBJ1-1; TRBD1 aligns across 7 bases. The junction had 10 bases not matched to a gene; V was cut back by 4 bases and J by 1 base. Per germline, CDR1 SGHRS and CDR2 YFSETQ. This CDR3 is 16 amino acids long.

This clone was observed once. This sequence joins TRBV15 and TRBJ2-6; D ambiguous. CDR3 length: 15 residues. CDR1 and CDR2 (germline): LNHNV, YYDKDF (reference sequence). Trimming stripped 0 bases from V and 4 bases from J, with 7 bases between. CDR3: CATSRDLFGANVLTF. CDR3 nucleotides: TGTGCCACCAGCAGAGATCTATTCGGGGCCAACGTCCTGACTTTC.

This clone was observed a handful of times. The V call is TRBV4-3, the J call TRBJ1-3; D unresolved. The CDR3 runs to 17 residues. Per germline, CDR1 LGHNA and CDR2 YSLEER. Trimming removed 1 base from V and 0 bases from J, with 13 bases in between. The CDR3 DNA reads TGCGCCAGCAGCCAAGCTACGGGTGTTAGCTCTGGAAACACCATATATTTT. Amino acids: CASSQATGVSSGNTIYF.

The chain recombines TRBV29-1 with TRBJ1-1; 8 bases are shared with TRBD1. V shed 3 bases, J shed 5 bases, and the junction held 5 bases outside the gene matches. Germline loops: CDR1 SQVTM, CDR2 ANQGSEA. CDR3 length: 13 residues. The CDR3 spells CSVDLGTGTEAFF. In DNA, the CDR3 is TGCAGCGTTGATTTAGGGACAGGAACTGAAGCTTTCTTT.

The rearrangement joins TRBV27 to TRBJ2-1; D remains unclear. With 5 bases removed from V and 9 bases from J, the gap between germline ends came to 14 bases. The length of the CDR3 is 13 residues. CDR1 MNHEY and CDR2 SMNVEV come from the germline V gene (reference sequence). CDR3 in DNA: TGTGCCAGCAGTCCATCCCCAGGTGGTGAGCAGTTCTTC. It specifies CASSPSPGGEQFF.

This chain links TRBV4-1 with TRBJ2-3, with TRBD1 matching 8 bases. The CDR3 has 18 residues. The V gene end was trimmed by 4 bases and the J gene end by 1 base; junction bases not matched to a gene: 13. The germline V gene has CDR1 MGHRA and CDR2 YSYEKL. The CDR3 DNA follows: TGCGCCAGCAGCCTAAACACAGGGGGAAGAGGGGGCACAGATACGCAGTATTTT. This translates into CASSLNTGGRGGTDTQYF.

The chain couples TRBV2 to TRBJ2-6, with TRBD1 matching over 12 bases. CDR1 SNHLY and CDR2 FYNNEI come from the germline V gene. The V and J ends lost 6 bases and 0 bases, in that order; junction bases with no gene match: 15. CDR3 length: 21 amino acids. In DNA, the CDR3 is TGTGCCAGCAGGCTACCGGGACAGGGGGCCTACGGAGACTCTGGGGCCAACGTCCTGACTTTC. This sequence encodes CASRLPGQGAYGDSGANVLTF.

The V and J genes are TRBV7-9 and TRBJ2-2; D possibly corresponds to TRBD2 (5 bases). V lost 5 bases and J lost 1, with 11 bases in between. From germline, CDR1 is SEHNR and CDR2 FQNEAQ (reference sequence). CDR3 length: 15 amino acids. The CDR3 nucleotides are TGTGCCAGCAGCCTGGAGGTCTTGAACACCGGGGAGCTGTTTTTT. Amino acid sequence: CASSLEVLNTGELFF.

The J gene is TRBJ2-7, the V gene TRBV7-8; D gene ambiguous. The CDR3 runs 13 residues. CDR1 SGHVS and CDR2 FQNEAQ come from the germline V gene. Trimming shortened V by 5 bases and J by 2 bases, and 10 bases separated the two germline ends. The CDR3 DNA sequence: TGTGCCAGCAGCCGAGAAGGGACCTACGAGCAGTACGTC. As protein: CASSREGTYEQYV.